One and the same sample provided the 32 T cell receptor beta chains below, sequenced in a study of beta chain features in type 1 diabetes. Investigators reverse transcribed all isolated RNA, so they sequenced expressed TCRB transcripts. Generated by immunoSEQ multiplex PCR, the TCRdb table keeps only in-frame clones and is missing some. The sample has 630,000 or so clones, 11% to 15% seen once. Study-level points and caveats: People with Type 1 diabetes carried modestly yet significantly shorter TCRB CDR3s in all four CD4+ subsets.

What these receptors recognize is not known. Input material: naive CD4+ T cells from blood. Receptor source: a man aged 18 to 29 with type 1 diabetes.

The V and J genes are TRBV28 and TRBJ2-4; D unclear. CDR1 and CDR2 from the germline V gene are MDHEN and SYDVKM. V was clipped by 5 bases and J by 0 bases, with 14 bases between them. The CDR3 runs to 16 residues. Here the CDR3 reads CASSGHGSLAKNIQYF. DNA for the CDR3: TGTGCCAGCAGTGGGCATGGATCACTAGCCAAAAACATTCAGTACTTC.

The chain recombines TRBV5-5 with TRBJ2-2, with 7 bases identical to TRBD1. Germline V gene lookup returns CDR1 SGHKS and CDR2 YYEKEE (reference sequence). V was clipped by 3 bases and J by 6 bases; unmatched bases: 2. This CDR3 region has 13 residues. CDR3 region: CASSSQGAGELFF. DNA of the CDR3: TGTGCCAGCAGCTCCCAGGGGGCCGGGGAGCTGTTTTTT.

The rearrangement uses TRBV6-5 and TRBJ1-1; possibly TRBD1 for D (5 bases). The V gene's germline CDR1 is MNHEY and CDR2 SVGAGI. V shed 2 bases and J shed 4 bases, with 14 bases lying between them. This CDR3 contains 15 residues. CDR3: CASSYGLGGSTEAFF. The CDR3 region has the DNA TGTGCCAGCAGTTACGGGCTCGGGGGAAGCACTGAAGCTTTCTTT.

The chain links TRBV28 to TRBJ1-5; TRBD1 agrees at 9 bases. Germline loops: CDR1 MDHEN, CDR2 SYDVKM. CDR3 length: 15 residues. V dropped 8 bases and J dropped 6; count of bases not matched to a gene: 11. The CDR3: CASLSGQGGSQPQHF. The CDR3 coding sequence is TGTGCCAGCCTGTCGGGACAGGGCGGTAGTCAGCCCCAGCATTTT.

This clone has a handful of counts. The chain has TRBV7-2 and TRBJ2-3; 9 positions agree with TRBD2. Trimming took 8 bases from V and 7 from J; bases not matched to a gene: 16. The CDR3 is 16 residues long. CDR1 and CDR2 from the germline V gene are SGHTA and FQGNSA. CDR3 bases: TGTGCCAGCCCTCAGGGAGGACTAGCGATGGGGAATACGCAGTATTTT. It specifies CASPQGGLAMGNTQYF.

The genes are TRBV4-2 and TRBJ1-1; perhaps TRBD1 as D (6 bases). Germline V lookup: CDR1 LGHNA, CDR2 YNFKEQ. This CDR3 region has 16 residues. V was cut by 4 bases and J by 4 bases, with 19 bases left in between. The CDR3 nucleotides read TGTGCCAGCAGCCTCTCCCCGGGACACCCTGTCACTGAAGCTTTCTTT. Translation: CASSLSPGHPVTEAFF.

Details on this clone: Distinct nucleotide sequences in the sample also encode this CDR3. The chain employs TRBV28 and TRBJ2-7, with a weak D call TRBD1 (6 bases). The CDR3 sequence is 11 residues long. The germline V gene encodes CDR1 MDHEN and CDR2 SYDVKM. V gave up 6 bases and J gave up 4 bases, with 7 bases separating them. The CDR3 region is CASRTGYEQYF. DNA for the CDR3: TGTGCCAGCAGGACAGGTTACGAGCAGTACTTC.

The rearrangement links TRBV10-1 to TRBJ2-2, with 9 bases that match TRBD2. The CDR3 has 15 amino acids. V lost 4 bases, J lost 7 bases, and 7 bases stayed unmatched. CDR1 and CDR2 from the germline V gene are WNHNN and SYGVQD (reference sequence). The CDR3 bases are TGCGCCAGCAGTGGGCGGACTAGCGTCGGCGGGGAGCTGTTTTTT. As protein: CASSGRTSVGGELFF.

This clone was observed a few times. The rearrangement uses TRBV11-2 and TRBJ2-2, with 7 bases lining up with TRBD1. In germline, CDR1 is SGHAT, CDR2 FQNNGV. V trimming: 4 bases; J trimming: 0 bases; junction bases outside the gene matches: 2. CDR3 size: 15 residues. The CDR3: CASSSTGSNTGELFF. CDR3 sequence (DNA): TGTGCCAGCAGCTCGACAGGGTCGAACACCGGGGAGCTGTTTTTT.

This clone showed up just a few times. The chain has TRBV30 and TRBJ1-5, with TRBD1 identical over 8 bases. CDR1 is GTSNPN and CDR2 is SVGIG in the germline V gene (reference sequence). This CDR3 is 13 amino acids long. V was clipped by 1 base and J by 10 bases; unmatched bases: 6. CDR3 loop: CAWSGDRSVPQHF. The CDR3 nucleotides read TGTGCCTGGAGTGGGGACAGGTCTGTCCCCCAGCATTTT.

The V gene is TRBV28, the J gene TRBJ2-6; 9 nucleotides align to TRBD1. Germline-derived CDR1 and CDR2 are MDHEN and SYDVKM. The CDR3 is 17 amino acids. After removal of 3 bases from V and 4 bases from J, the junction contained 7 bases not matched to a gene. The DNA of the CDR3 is TGTGCCAGCAGTTTTTGGGACAGGGAGTCCGGGGCCAACGTCCTGACTTTC. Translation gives CASSFWDRESGANVLTF.

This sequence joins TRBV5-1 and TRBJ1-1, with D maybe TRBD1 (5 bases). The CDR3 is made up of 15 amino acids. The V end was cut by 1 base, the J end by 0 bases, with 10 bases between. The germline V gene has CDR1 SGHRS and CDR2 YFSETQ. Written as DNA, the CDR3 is TGCGCCAGCAGCTTGATAAGGGGTATGAACACTGAAGCTTTCTTT. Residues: CASSLIRGMNTEAFF.

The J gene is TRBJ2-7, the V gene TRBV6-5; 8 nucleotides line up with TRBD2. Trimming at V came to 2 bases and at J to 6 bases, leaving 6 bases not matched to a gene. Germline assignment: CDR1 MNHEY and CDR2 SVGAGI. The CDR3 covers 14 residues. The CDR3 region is CASSYLSGGGEQYF. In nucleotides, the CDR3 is TGTGCCAGCAGTTACCTAAGCGGGGGAGGCGAGCAGTACTTC.

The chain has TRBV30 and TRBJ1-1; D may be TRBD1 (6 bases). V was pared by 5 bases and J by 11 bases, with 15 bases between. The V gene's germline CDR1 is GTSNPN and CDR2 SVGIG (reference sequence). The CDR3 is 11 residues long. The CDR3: CAWAGASEAFF. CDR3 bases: TGTGCCTGGGCAGGGGCCTCCGAGGCTTTCTTT.

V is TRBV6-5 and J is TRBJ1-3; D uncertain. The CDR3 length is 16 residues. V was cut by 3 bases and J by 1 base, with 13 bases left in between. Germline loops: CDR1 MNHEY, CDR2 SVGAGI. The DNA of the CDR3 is TGTGCCAGCAGTTATTCGAGCTCTGAATCTGGAAACACCATATATTTT. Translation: CASSYSSSESGNTIYF.

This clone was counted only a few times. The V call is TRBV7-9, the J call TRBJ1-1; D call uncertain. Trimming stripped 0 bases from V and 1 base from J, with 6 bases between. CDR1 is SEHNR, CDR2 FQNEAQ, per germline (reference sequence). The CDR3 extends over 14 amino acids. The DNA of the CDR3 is TGTGCCAGCAGCTTAGCGGCAGCGAACACTGAAGCTTTCTTT. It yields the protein CASSLAAANTEAFF.

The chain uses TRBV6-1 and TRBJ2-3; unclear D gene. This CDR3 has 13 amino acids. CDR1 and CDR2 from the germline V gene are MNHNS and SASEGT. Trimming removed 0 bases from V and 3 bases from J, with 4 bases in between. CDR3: CASSEAGTDTQYF. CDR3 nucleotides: TGTGCCAGCAGTGAAGCGGGAACAGATACGCAGTATTTT.

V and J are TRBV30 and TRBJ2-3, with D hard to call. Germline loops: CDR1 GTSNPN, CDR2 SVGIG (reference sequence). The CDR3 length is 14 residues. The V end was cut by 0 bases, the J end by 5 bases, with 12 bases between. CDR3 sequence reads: CAWSVGLGEDTQYF. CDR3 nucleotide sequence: TGTGCCTGGAGTGTAGGGCTAGGTGAAGATACGCAGTATTTT.

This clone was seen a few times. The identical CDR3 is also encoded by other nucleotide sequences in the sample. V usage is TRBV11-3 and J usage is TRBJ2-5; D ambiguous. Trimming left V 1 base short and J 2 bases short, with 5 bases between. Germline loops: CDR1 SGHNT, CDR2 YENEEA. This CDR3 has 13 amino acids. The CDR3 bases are TGTGCCAGCAGCTTAGGAAGTCAAGAGACCCAGTACTTC. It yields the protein CASSLGSQETQYF.

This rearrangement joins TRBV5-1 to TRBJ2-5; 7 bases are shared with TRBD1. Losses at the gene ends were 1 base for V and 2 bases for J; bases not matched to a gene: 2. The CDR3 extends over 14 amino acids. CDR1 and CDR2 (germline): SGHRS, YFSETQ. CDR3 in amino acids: CASSLQGEQETQYF. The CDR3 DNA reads TGCGCCAGCAGCTTGCAGGGGGAGCAAGAGACCCAGTACTTC.

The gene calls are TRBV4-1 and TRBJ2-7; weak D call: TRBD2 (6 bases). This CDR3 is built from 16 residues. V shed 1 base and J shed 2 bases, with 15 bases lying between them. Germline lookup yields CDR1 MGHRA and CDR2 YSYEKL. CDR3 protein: CASSQGIAADTYEQYF. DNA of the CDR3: TGCGCCAGCAGCCAAGGTATAGCGGCTGATACCTACGAGCAGTACTTC.

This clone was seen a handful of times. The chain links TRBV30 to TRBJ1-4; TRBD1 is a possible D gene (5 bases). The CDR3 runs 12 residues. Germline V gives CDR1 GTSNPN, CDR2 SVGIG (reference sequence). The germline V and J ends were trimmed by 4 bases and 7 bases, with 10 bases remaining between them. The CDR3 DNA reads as TGTGCCTGGAAGCCAGACAGTGAAAAACTGTTTTTT. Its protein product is CAWKPDSEKLFF.

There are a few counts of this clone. The CDR3 DNA follows: TGTGCCAGCAGTGAATATAACAGCGCTTATGGCTACACCTTC. It specifies CASSEYNSAYGYTF. The chain carries TRBV25-1 and TRBJ1-2; D unclear. Germline V CDR1 and CDR2: MGHDK, SYGVNS. This CDR3 has 14 amino acids. V was pared by 0 bases and J by 5 bases, with 10 bases between.

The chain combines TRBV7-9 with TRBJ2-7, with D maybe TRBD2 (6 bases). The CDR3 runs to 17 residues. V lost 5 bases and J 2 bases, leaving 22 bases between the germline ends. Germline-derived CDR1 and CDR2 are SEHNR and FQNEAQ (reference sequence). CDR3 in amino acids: CASSPSWGEFGTYEQYF. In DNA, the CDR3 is TGTGCCAGCAGCCCCAGTTGGGGGGAATTCGGGACCTACGAGCAGTACTTC.

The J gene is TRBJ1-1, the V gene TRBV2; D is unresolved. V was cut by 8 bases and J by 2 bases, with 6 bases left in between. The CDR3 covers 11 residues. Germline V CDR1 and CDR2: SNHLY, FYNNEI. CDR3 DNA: TGTGCCAGCCAACCCAACACTGAAGCTTTCTTT. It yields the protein CASQPNTEAFF.

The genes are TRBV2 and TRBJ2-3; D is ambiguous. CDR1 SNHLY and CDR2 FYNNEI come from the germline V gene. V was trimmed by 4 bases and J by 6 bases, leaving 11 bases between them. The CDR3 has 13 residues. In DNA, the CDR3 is TGTGCCAGCAGTGTCGAAACCTCGGATACGCAGTATTTT. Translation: CASSVETSDTQYF.

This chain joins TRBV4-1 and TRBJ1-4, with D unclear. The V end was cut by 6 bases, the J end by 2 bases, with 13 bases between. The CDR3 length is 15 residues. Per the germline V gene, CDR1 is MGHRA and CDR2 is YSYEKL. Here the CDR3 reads CASRDFKRTNEKLFF. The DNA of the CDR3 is TGCGCCAGCAGGGACTTTAAGAGGACTAATGAAAAACTGTTTTTT.

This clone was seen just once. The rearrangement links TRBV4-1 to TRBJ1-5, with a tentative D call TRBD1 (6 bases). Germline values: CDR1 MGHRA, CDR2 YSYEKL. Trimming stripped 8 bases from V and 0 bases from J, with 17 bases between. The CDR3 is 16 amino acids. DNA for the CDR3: TGCGCCAGCCAACTGGGGGGCGGGAATAGCAATCAGCCCCAGCATTTT. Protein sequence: CASQLGGGNSNQPQHF.

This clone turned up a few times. CDR3 residues: CASSQDRAGELFF. The CDR3 nucleotides are TGTGCCAGCAGCCAAGATCGCGCCGGGGAGCTGTTTTTT. The V call is TRBV14, the J call TRBJ2-2, with D unresolved. Germline loops: CDR1 SGHDN, CDR2 FVKESK. Trimming cost V 0 bases and J 6 bases, with 5 bases left between them. This CDR3 is 13 amino acids long.

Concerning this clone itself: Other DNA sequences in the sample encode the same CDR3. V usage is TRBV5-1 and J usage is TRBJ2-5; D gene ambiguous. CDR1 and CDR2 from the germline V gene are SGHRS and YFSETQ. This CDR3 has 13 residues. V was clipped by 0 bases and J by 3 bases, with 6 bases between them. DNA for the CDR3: TGCGCCAGCAGCTTGGGCAGTGAAGAGACCCAGTACTTC. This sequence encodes CASSLGSEETQYF.

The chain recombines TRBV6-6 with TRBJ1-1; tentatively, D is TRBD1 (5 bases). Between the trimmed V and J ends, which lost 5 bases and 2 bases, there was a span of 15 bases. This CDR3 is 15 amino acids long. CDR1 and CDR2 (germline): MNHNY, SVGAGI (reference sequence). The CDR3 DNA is TGTGCCAGCAGTGACCGAGGGACGGACAACACTGAAGCTTTCTTT. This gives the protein CASSDRGTDNTEAFF.

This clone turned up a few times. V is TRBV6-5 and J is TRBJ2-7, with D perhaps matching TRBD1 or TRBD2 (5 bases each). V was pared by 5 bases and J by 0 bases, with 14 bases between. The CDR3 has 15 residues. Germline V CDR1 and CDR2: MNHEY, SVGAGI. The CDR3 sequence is CASSTYSDSSYEQYF. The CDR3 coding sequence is TGTGCCAGCAGTACCTATAGCGACAGCTCCTACGAGCAGTACTTC.